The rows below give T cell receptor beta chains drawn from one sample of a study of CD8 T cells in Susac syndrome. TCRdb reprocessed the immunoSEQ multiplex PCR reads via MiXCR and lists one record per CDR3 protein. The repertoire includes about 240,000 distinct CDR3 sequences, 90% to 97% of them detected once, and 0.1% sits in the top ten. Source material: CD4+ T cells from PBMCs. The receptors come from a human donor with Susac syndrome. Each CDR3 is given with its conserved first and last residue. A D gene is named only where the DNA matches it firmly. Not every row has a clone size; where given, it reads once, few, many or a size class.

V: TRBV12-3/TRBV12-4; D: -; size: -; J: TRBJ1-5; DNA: TGTGCCAGCAGTTTACGGACAGCCAAGAGGCCCCAGCATTTT; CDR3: CASSLRTAKRPQHF
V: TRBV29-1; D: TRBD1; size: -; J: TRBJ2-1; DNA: TGCAGCGTTGATGGGGGACAGGGGTACAATGAGCAGTTCTTC; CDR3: CSVDGGQGYNEQFF
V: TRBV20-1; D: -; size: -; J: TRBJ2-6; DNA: TGCAGTGCCACCGTGGGCGATGGGGCCAACGTCCTGACTTTC; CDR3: CSATVGDGANVLTF
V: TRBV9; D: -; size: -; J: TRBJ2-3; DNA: TGTGCCAGCAGCGTAGAAGAGTTTGGAGATACGCAGTATTTT; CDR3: CASSVEEFGDTQYF
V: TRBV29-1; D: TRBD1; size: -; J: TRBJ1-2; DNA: TGCAGCGTTGAAGATCAGCGGGGACAGGGTGGCTATGGCTACACCTTC; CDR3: CSVEDQRGQGGYGYTF
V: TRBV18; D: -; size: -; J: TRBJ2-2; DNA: TGTGCCAGCTCACCCAACCAACAAGGCGTAGCGAACACCGGGGAGCTGTTTTTT; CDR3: CASSPNQQGVANTGELFF
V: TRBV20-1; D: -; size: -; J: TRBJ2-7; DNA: TGCAGTGCTAGAGATCGAGGTAGGAGCTCCTACGAGCAGTACTTC; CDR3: CSARDRGRSSYEQYF
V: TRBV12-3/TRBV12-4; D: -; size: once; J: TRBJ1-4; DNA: TGTGCCAGCAGTTTACTAGCAACTAATGAAAAACTGTTTTTT; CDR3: CASSLLATNEKLFF
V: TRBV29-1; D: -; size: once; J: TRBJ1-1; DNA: TGCAGCGTTTGGGGAGGAAGGGAGAACACTGAAGCTTTCTTT; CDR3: CSVWGGRENTEAFF
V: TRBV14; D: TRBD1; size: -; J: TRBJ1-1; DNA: TGTGCCAGCAGCCAAGTGACAGGGAAAACTGAAGCTTTCTTT; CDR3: CASSQVTGKTEAFF
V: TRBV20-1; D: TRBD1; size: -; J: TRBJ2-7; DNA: TGCAGTGCTAGAAACAGGGGTCCCTACGAGCAGTACTTC; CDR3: CSARNRGPYEQYF
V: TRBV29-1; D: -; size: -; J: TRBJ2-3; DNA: TGCAGCGTCGAAGCCCCCTCGTGGGGGCCCACAGATACGCAGTATTTT; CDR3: CSVEAPSWGPTDTQYF